This T cell receptor beta chain came from a study of T cell repertoires in cytomegalovirus infection. This clonotype was detected ten times or more. Its target is not known. Study findings and constraints: The study found HLA-C-restricted CMV-specific TCR beta clonotypes dominating the ex vivo response.

The CDR3 runs 15 residues. J lost 8 bases, V lost 6 bases, and 12 bases had no gene match. Germline assignment: CDR1 SEHNR and CDR2 FQNEAQ (reference sequence). MiXCR was run by TCRdb on the reads, yielding one entry per CDR3 protein. Here the sample spans hundreds of thousands of distinct CDR3 sequences, 35% being singletons. Material: PBMCs. The source of this sequence is a human donor in good health (CMV status not recorded). Some clones in this sample may be carry-over from other donors' samples. The rearrangement uses TRBV7-9 and TRBJ2-1, with 8 bases fitting TRBD2. CDR3 DNA: TGTGCCAGCAGAGCCGGGACTAGGTCTTTCGATGAGCAGTTCTTC. This translates into CASRAGTRSFDEQFF.